The next 6 T cell receptor beta chains were all read from a single sample in a study of T-cell memory formation after mild COVID-19 (dated by TCRdb to 2020 to 2022). The protocol used for the library was 5' RACE. The run used an Illumina NovaSeq 6000. Clones were called with MiXCR by TCRdb after fastp trimmed the public reads at Q25, and only in-frame beta chains were retained. Duplicate CDR3 protein sequences are folded into a single record with the most common DNA and genes. This sample gives approximately 570,000 distinct CDR3 sequences in total; approximately 19% of them show up just once. The ten largest clones capture around 12% of the sample. Sequences were obtained from PBMCs or a T cell subset sorted from them (not recorded which). All receptors come from an adult woman who had mild COVID-19 (a few samples of this study predate the infection). The sample titles of this study are shuffled in the database, so cell type and time point are left out; the donor was told from shared clones.

J is TRBJ2-3 and V is TRBV6-5; TRBD1 agrees at 10 bases. The CDR3 covers 15 residues. Per germline, CDR1 MNHEY and CDR2 SVGAGI. The J segment lost 4 bases and the V segment lost 2 bases, leaving 3 bases of the junction unmatched. CDR3 in amino acids: CASSYGTGDSDTQYF. Here the CDR3 DNA reads TGTGCCAGCAGTTACGGGACAGGGGATTCAGATACGCAGTATTTT.

The chain uses TRBV30 and TRBJ2-2; unclear D gene. V shed 2 bases and J shed 0 bases, with 4 bases lying between them. There are 13 residues in the CDR3. Germline lookup yields CDR1 GTSNPN and CDR2 SVGIG (reference sequence). CDR3 sequence (DNA): TGTGCCTGGAGTCATACGAACACCGGGGAGCTGTTTTTT. Translating gives CAWSHTNTGELFF.

The gene calls are TRBV20-1 and TRBJ2-7; D is unclear. CDR1 is DFQATT, CDR2 SNEGSKA, per germline (reference sequence). This CDR3 has 13 amino acids. Trimming took off 5 bases at V and 2 bases at J, with 13 bases between the two ends. In DNA form, the CDR3 reads TGCAGTGCTCGAAGGGCCAGGACCTACGAGCAGTACTTC. Protein product: CSARRARTYEQYF.

This clonotype was counted between two and nine times. V gene TRBV3-1 combines with J gene TRBJ2-1; 12 nucleotides match TRBD2. V was clipped by 4 bases and J by 4 bases; unmatched bases: 5. Germline values: CDR1 LGHDT, CDR2 YNNKEL (reference sequence). The CDR3 length is 16 residues. For the CDR3, the DNA is TGTGCCAGCAGCCGCCCGACTAGCGGGAGATACAATGAGCAGTTCTTC. Protein product: CASSRPTSGRYNEQFF.

In the case of this clonotype: The junction departs from the called germline gene at one end, perhaps through a read error. The CDR3 sequence: CDSSRRTGSDQPQHF. CDR3 DNA: TGTGACAGCAGCCGAAGGACAGGATCGGACCAGCCCCAGCATTTT. The V gene is TRBV12-3 or TRBV12-4, the J gene TRBJ1-5; TRBD1 matches at 7 bases. The CDR3 length is 15 residues.

The chain has TRBV14 and TRBJ2-3; no reliable D call. The V and J ends lost 4 bases and 0 bases respectively, with 11 bases between them. The CDR3 consists of 15 residues. The germline gives CDR1 SGHDN, CDR2 FVKESK. Here the CDR3 DNA reads TGTGCCAGCAGCCTACGTCCCTTTAGCACAGATACGCAGTATTTT. This gives the protein CASSLRPFSTDTQYF.